Here is one T cell receptor (beta chain) with its context. Its target is not known. These data come from a study of T cell responses to AZD1222 COVID-19 vaccine. General study findings and limits: Repertoires were sampled only after the peak T cell response. Across spike, vaccine-associated CD4 TCRs were found, dominant at 160-218 and 743-854.

CDR1 is SNHLY, CDR2 FYNNEI, per germline. The CDR3 length is 15 residues. Trimming shortened V by 2 bases and J by 0 bases, and 5 bases separated the two germline ends. Produced via immunoSEQ multiplex PCR; TCRdb's table is partial and in-frame only. The table includes 140,000 to 150,000 clones, 85% to 90% detected once. The clonotype originates from an adult in good health. Sample: peripheral blood, taken on day 0 of AZD1222 vaccination. The genes are TRBV2 and TRBJ1-6; D unclear. CDR3 nucleotides: TGTGCCAGCAGTGAACGGGGCTCCTATAATTCACCCCTCCACTTT. The encoded protein is CASSERGSYNSPLHF.